This is a list of T cell receptor beta chains from one sample in a study of spatial heterogeneity in lung cancer. TCRdb reprocessed the 5' RACE reads via MiXCR and lists one record per CDR3 protein. The sample lists around 100,000 distinct CDR3 sequences; 3.5% to 5% were seen once. The starting material was lung tumor tissue, obtained at surgery. These receptors all stem from a male donor with early-stage non-small cell lung cancer. The CDR3 runs from the conserved cysteine through the conserved F or W. A D gene is named only where the DNA matches it firmly. Clone size is given for some rows only: seen once, a few or many times, or a class if the clone is expanded.

CDR3 DNA	CDR3 protein	V gene	J gene	D gene	clone size
TGTGCCAGCAGCCGCCTAGACAGTCGTACGCAGTATTTT	CASSRLDSRTQYF	TRBV3-1	TRBJ2-3	.	many
TGTGCCAGCAGTTCAGCGGGGCAAAACTACGAGCAGTACTTC	CASSSAGQNYEQYF	TRBV6-5	TRBJ2-7	TRBD2	many
TGTGCCCCCTATAGGACAGGGCGCCTACGGTCCTACAATGAGCAGTTCTTC	CAPYRTGRLRSYNEQFF	TRBV24-1	TRBJ2-1	TRBD1	many
TGCGCCAGCAAAGAAACGGGAGTAGATACGCAGTATTTT	CASKETGVDTQYF	TRBV5-1	TRBJ2-3	.	many
TGTGCCAGCAGCTTAGAGGCGGCACGCCGCACTGAAGCTTTCTTT	CASSLEAARRTEAFF	TRBV7-2	TRBJ1-1	.	many
TGTGCCAGCAGTTACTCAGGGAGCTACGAGCAGTACTTC	CASSYSGSYEQYF	TRBV6-5	TRBJ2-7	.	.
TGTGCCAGCTCCGCTGGGCAGGGAGAGACCCAGTACTTC	CASSAGQGETQYF	TRBV18	TRBJ2-5	.	many
TGTGCCAGCAGCCAAGCCCTCACTAGCGGGAGTACCCAAGAGACCCAGTACTTC	CASSQALTSGSTQETQYF	TRBV3-1	TRBJ2-5	TRBD2	many
TGTGCCAGCAGCCAAGCGGGGGCCAGAGGGCGATACGAGCAGTACTTC	CASSQAGARGRYEQYF	TRBV3-1	TRBJ2-7	.	few
TGCAGTGCCGGACAGAACTCTGGAAACACCATATATTTT	CSAGQNSGNTIYF	TRBV20-1	TRBJ1-3	.	many
TGTGCCAGCAGTTACTCCCCACGGAGCAATCAGCCCCAGCATTTT	CASSYSPRSNQPQHF	TRBV6-6	TRBJ1-5	.	.
TGTGCCAGCAGCTTAGGTGACTCCGTCCTTGACGAGCAGTACTTC	CASSLGDSVLDEQYF	TRBV7-9	TRBJ2-7	.	many
TGTGCCAGCAGCCAAGGGAACGGAAACATTCAGTACTTC	CASSQGNGNIQYF	TRBV4-2	TRBJ2-4	.	many